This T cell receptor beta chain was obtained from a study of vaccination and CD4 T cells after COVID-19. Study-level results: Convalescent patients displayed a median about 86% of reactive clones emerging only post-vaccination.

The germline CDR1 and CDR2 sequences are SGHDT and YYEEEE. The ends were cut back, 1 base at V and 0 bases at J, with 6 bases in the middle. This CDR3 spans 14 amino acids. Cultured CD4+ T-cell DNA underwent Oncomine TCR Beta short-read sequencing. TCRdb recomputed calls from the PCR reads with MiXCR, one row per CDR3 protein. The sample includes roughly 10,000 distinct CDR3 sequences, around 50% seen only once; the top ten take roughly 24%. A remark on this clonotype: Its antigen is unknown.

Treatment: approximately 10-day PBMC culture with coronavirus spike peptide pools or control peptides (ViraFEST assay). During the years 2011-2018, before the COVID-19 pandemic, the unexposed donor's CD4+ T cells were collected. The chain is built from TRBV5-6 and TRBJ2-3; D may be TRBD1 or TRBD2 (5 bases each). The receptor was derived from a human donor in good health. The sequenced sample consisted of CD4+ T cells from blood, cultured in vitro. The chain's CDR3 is CASSLRDSTDTQYF. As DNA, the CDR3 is TGTGCCAGCAGCTTGAGGGACAGCACAGATACGCAGTATTTT.